The 10 T cell receptor beta chains below come from one sample, sequenced in a study of blood T cells in healthy people across ages. For the second PCR, which ran for about 6 to 12 cycles, a sample-barcoded 5' primer and a J-beta primer mix were used. One entry per CDR3 protein results from TCRdb running MiXCR on the 5' RACE reads. The table shows 800,000 to 950,000 distinct CDR3 sequences, with about 44% occurring only once. Material: blood. All receptors derive from a man in his thirties or forties in good health.

The chain is built from TRBV5-1 and TRBJ2-7, with a tentative D call TRBD1 (6 bases). The germline V gene encodes CDR1 SGHRS and CDR2 YFSETQ. The CDR3 is 13 amino acids. The germline V and J ends were trimmed by 0 bases and 6 bases, with 10 bases remaining between them. The CDR3 DNA reads TGCGCCAGCAGCTTGGACAGGGACCTCGAGCAGTACTTC. It yields the protein CASSLDRDLEQYF.

The DNA of the CDR3 is TGTGCCAGCAGCTTAAAGGGCTGGGGCCACGAGCAGTACTTC. It codes for CASSLKGWGHEQYF. The chain links TRBV7-2 to TRBJ2-7; tentatively, D is TRBD1 (5 bases). Trimming left V 2 bases short and J 5 bases short, with 13 bases between. The CDR3 spans 14 residues. Germline V lookup: CDR1 SGHTA, CDR2 FQGNSA. The complete variable domain, with remaining parts taken from reference TRBV7-2 and TRBJ2-7, reads GAGVSQSPSNKVTEKGKDVELRCDPISGHTALYWYRQSLGQGLEFLIYFQGNSAPDKSGLPSDRFSAERTGGSVSTLTIQRTQQEDSAVYLCASSLKGWGHEQYFGPGTRLTVT.

There are a few counts of this clonotype. This chain uses TRBV7-9 with TRBJ2-3, with D perhaps TRBD1 or TRBD2 (5 bases each). Trimming took off 5 bases at V and 6 bases at J, with 24 bases between the two ends. Germline values: CDR1 SEHNR, CDR2 FQNEAQ (reference sequence). CDR3 length: 17 residues. The CDR3 is CASSPQGLRDRIDTQYF. As DNA, the CDR3 is TGTGCCAGCAGCCCCCAAGGTCTCAGGGACCGGATCGATACGCAGTATTTT.

This clonotype was seen a handful of times. The rearrangement joins TRBV4-2 to TRBJ1-4, with TRBD1 as a possible D gene (5 bases). V was cut by 0 bases and J by 7 bases, with 9 bases left in between. The germline V gene has CDR1 LGHNA and CDR2 YNFKEQ. The CDR3 contains 14 residues. DNA of the CDR3: TGTGCCAGCAGCCAAGAGCAGGGCAGTGAAAAACTGTTTTTT. Its translation is CASSQEQGSEKLFF.

This chain uses TRBV7-9 with TRBJ2-1; 7 nucleotides agree with TRBD1. Germline values: CDR1 SEHNR, CDR2 FQNEAQ (reference sequence). V gave up 7 bases and J gave up 4 bases; unmatched junction bases: 10. This CDR3 is 15 amino acids long. DNA for the CDR3: TGTGCCAGCACCTCAGGGGGTGGCTTTTACAATGAGCAGTTCTTC. Translation gives CASTSGGGFYNEQFF.

This chain links TRBV2 with TRBJ2-4, with D perhaps TRBD2 (5 bases). Trimming shortened V by 6 bases and J by 13 bases, and 22 bases separated the two germline ends. Germline V CDR1 and CDR2: SNHLY, FYNNEI. The CDR3 is 14 amino acids. This chain's CDR3 is CASSSRLAGEEQYF. The CDR3 bases are TGTGCCAGCAGCTCGAGGTTGGCGGGTGAAGAGCAGTACTTC.

The chain carries TRBV5-5 and TRBJ1-4; D call uncertain. The CDR3 loop spans 14 amino acids. Germline CDR1 reads SGHKS; CDR2 reads YYEKEE (reference sequence). Trimming took 3 bases from V and 6 from J, leaving 12 bases between them. Here the CDR3 reads CASSSPTRDEKLFF. For the CDR3, the DNA is TGTGCCAGCAGCTCACCTACCCGTGATGAAAAACTGTTTTTT.

The chain is built from TRBV6-9 and TRBJ2-3, with no clear D. The CDR3 is 15 amino acids. Per germline, CDR1 MNHGY and CDR2 SVAAGI. Trimming stripped 6 bases from V and 0 bases from J, with 13 bases between. The chain's CDR3 is CASSYINSSTDTQYF. For the CDR3, the DNA is TGTGCCAGCAGCTATATAAACAGCAGCACAGATACGCAGTATTTT.

V is TRBV6-2 or TRBV6-3 and J is TRBJ2-3, with D perhaps TRBD2 (5 bases). Trimming left V 6 bases short and J 2 bases short, with 9 bases between. The CDR3 is made up of 13 amino acids. Germline lookup yields CDR1 MNHEY and CDR2 SVGEGT. CDR3 sequence: CASRRTYTDTQYF. For the CDR3, the DNA is TGTGCCAGCAGACGGACTTACACAGATACGCAGTATTTT.

This clonotype has just a few counts. This chain links TRBV2 with TRBJ2-7; D may match TRBD1 or TRBD2 (6 bases each). The CDR3 is 14 residues long. Germline loops: CDR1 SNHLY, CDR2 FYNNEI. Trimming removed 4 bases at V and 1 base at J, with 11 bases between. The CDR3 region has the DNA TGTGCCAGCAGTGTGGAGGGGGGATCCTACGAGCAGTACTTC. Translation gives CASSVEGGSYEQYF.